Shown below are 4 T cell receptor beta chains from a single sample sequenced in a study of T cell responses to AZD1222 COVID-19 vaccine. Method: immunoSEQ multiplex PCR; TCRdb's copy keeps in-frame clones and lacks some. The table records 150,000 to 200,000 clones, approximately 94% of them present only once. This specimen was peripheral blood, taken on day 0 of AZD1222 vaccination. The receptor source for this set is an adult in good health.

Notes on this clone: This sample includes further DNA sequences coding for the same CDR3. This chain joins TRBV6-5 and TRBJ1-1; D call uncertain. V lost 2 bases, J lost 1 base, and 5 bases lay in between. CDR1 is MNHEY and CDR2 is SVGAGI in the germline V gene. CDR3 length: 13 residues. The CDR3 DNA follows: TGTGCCAGCAGTTACCGCAGGAACACTGAAGCTTTCTTT. It yields the protein CASSYRRNTEAFF.

The rearrangement uses TRBV2 and TRBJ2-7; D is perhaps TRBD1 (5 bases). CDR3 size: 12 residues. Germline V gene data show CDR1 as SNHLY and CDR2 as FYNNEI. V lost 8 bases and J 0 bases, leaving 8 bases between the germline ends. CDR3 loop: CASGAFSYEQYF. The CDR3 nucleotides are TGTGCCAGCGGGGCCTTCTCCTACGAGCAGTACTTC.

CDR3 nucleotide sequence: TGTGCCAGCAGCTTGGAAGGGACTAGCGGAGCCTACGAGCAGTACTTC. It codes for CASSLEGTSGAYEQYF. This sequence joins TRBV5-4 and TRBJ2-7; 11 bases map to TRBD2. J lost 2 bases, V lost 0 bases, and 4 bases had no gene match. This CDR3 region has 16 residues. Germline CDR1 is SGHNT and CDR2 is YYREEE (reference sequence).

The rearrangement links TRBV5-1 to TRBJ1-1; D not resolved. Trimming pared 0 bases from V and 4 bases from J, leaving 13 bases between. CDR1 and CDR2 from the germline V gene are SGHRS and YFSETQ. This CDR3 region has 15 residues. In nucleotides, the CDR3 is TGCGCCAGCAGCTTGGTAGCGGGCTCGGGCACTGAAGCTTTCTTT. The encoded protein is CASSLVAGSGTEAFF.